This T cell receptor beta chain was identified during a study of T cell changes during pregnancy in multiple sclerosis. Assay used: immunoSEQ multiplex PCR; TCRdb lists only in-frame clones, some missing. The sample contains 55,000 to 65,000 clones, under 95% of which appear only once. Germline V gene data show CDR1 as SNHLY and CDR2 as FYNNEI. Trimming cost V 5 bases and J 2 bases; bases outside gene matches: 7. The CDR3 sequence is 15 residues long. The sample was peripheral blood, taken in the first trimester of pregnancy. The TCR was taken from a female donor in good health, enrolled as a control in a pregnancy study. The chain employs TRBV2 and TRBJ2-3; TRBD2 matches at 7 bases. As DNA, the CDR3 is TGTGCCAGCAGTCTACGTAGCGGGTACACAGATACGCAGTATTTT. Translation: CASSLRSGYTDTQYF.